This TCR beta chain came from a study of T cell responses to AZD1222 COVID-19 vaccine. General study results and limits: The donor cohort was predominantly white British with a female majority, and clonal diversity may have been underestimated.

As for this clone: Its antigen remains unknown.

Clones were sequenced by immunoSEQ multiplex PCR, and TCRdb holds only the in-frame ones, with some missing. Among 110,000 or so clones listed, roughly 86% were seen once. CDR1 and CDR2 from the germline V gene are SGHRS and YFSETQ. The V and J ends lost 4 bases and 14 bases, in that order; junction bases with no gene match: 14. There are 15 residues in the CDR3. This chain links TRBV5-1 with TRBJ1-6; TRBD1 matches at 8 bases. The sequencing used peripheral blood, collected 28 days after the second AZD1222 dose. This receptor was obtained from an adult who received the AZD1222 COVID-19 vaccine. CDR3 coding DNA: TGCGCCAGCAGCGCTTTCGACAGGGGCCTTCCGGCCCTCCACTTT. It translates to CASSAFDRGLPALHF.